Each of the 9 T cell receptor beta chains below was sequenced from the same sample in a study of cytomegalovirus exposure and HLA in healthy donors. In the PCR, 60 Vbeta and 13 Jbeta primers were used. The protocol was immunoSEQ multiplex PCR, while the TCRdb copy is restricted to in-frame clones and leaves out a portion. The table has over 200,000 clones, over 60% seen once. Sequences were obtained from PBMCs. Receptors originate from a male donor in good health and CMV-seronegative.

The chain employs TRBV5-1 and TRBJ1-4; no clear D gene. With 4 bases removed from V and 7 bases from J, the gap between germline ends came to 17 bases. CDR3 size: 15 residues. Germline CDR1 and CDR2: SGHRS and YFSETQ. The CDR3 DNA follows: TGCGCCAGCAGCCCGACGGGGTTATCGGGTGAAAAACTGTTTTTT. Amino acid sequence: CASSPTGLSGEKLFF.

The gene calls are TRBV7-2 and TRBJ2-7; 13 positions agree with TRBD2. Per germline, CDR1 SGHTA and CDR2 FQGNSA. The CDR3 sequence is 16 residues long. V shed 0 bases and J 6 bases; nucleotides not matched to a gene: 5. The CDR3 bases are TGTGCCAGCAGCTTAGCCTTACTAGCGGGAGGGGGCGAGCAGTACTTC. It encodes CASSLALLAGGGEQYF.

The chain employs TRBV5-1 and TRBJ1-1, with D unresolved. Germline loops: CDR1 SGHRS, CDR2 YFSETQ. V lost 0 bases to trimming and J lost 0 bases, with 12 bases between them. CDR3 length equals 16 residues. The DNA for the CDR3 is TGCGCCAGCAGCTTGGGGGTGGGCGTATTGAACACTGAAGCTTTCTTT. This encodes CASSLGVGVLNTEAFF.

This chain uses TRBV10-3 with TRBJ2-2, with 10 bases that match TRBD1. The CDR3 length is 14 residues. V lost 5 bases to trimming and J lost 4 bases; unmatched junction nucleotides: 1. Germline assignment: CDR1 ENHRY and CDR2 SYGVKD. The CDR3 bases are TGTGCCATCAGTTGGACAGGGGGCACCGGGGAGCTGTTTTTT. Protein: CAISWTGGTGELFF.

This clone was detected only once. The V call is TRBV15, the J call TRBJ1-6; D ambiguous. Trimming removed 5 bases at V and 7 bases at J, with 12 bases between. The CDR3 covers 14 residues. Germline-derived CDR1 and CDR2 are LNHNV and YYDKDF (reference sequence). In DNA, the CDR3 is TGTGCCACCAGCCGGGGAACGAAAAATTCACCCCTCCACTTT. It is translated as CATSRGTKNSPLHF.

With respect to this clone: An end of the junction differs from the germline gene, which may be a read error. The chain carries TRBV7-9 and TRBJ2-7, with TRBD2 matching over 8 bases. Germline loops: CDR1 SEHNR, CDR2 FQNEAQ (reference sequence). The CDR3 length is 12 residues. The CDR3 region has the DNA TGTTCCAGCACCGGGGGGGACTACGAGCAGTACTTC. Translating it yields CSSTGGDYEQYF.

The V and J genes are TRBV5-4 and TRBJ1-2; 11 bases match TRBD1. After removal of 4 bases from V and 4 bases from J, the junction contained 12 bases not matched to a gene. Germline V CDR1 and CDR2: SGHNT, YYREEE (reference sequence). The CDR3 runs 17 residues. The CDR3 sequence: CASSADRGQKIAYGYTF. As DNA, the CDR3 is TGTGCCAGCAGCGCGGACAGGGGGCAAAAAATAGCCTATGGCTACACCTTC.

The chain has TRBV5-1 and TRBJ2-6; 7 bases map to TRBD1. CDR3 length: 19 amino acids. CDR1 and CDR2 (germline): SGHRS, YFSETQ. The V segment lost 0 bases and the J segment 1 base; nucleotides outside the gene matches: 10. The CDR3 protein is CASSLGQGTGTSGANVLTF. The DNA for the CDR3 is TGCGCCAGCAGCTTGGGACAGGGAACTGGGACGTCTGGGGCCAACGTCCTGACTTTC.

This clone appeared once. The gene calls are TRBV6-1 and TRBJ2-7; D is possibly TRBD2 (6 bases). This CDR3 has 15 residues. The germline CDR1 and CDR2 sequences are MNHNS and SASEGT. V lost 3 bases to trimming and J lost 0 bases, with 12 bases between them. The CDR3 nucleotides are TGTGCCAGCAGTGATCGAGGGCGGGGCTCCTACGAGCAGTACTTC. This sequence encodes CASSDRGRGSYEQYF.